A selection of T cell receptor beta chains follows, all from one sample in a study of regulatory T cells in long-lasting Graves disease. TCRdb reprocessed the multiplex PCR reads with MiXCR, giving one entry per CDR3 protein. Among some 430,000 distinct CDR3 sequences, 20% to 25% were seen once, and the ten largest hold 7.1%. The source material was peripheral blood mononuclear cells (PBMCs), sampled when the disease was refractory, from a patient treated with antithyroid drugs. These receptors were taken from a female donor with Graves disease. CDR3s include the opening cysteine and the closing phenylalanine or tryptophan. The D gene is left open where the match is weak. The size entry is marked missing in some rows and otherwise reads once, few, many or a size class.

v_call: TRBV12-3/TRBV12-4
clone_size: .
j_call: TRBJ2-1
d_call: .
cdr3_nt: TGTGCCAGCAGTTTAGCGGCCAACAATGAGCAGTTCTTC
cdr3_aa: CASSLAANNEQFF

v_call: TRBV29-1
clone_size: many
j_call: TRBJ2-7
d_call: .
cdr3_nt: TGCAGCGTTCATACACGCGGACACTCCGATTGGGCCTACGAGCAGTACTTC
cdr3_aa: CSVHTRGHSDWAYEQYF

v_call: TRBV6-2/TRBV6-3
clone_size: few
j_call: TRBJ1-5
d_call: .
cdr3_nt: TGTGCCAGCGAGAGGCTCTATAGCAATCAGCCCCAGCATTTT
cdr3_aa: CASERLYSNQPQHF

v_call: TRBV10-2
clone_size: .
j_call: TRBJ1-5
d_call: .
cdr3_nt: TGCGCCAGCAGTGAGTCGATTTTTCAGAGCAATCAGCCCCAGCATTTT
cdr3_aa: CASSESIFQSNQPQHF

v_call: TRBV12-3/TRBV12-4
clone_size: many
j_call: TRBJ2-5
d_call: .
cdr3_nt: TGTGCCAGCAGTTTCCCGGGACGGGGATACCAAGAGACCCAGTACTTC
cdr3_aa: CASSFPGRGYQETQYF

v_call: TRBV9
clone_size: .
j_call: TRBJ2-2
d_call: .
cdr3_nt: TGTGCCAGCAGCGTAGGGGACACCGGGGAGCTGTTTTTT
cdr3_aa: CASSVGDTGELFF

v_call: TRBV2
clone_size: many
j_call: TRBJ1-4
d_call: .
cdr3_nt: TGTGCCAGCCAACCACTGAAAGGACAGCGGATGGGTTTT
cdr3_aa: CASQPLKGQRMGF

v_call: TRBV2
clone_size: many
j_call: TRBJ1-5
d_call: .
cdr3_nt: TGTGCCAGCCGACCTATCCATGAAGCAGGGGCCCGCAATCAGCCCCAGCATTTT
cdr3_aa: CASRPIHEAGARNQPQHF

v_call: TRBV30
clone_size: few
j_call: TRBJ1-1
d_call: .
cdr3_nt: TGTGCCTGGAGTACATCGGGGGAGTCTTTCTTT
cdr3_aa: CAWSTSGESFF

v_call: TRBV29-1
clone_size: .
j_call: TRBJ1-1
d_call: TRBD1
cdr3_nt: TGCAGCGCCGGGGGACAGACAACTGAAGCTCTCTTT
cdr3_aa: CSAGGQTTEALF

v_call: TRBV2
clone_size: many
j_call: TRBJ2-2
d_call: .
cdr3_nt: TGTGCCAGCAGTGAAGTAGGCGTATCGAACACCGGGGAGCTGTTTTTT
cdr3_aa: CASSEVGVSNTGELFF